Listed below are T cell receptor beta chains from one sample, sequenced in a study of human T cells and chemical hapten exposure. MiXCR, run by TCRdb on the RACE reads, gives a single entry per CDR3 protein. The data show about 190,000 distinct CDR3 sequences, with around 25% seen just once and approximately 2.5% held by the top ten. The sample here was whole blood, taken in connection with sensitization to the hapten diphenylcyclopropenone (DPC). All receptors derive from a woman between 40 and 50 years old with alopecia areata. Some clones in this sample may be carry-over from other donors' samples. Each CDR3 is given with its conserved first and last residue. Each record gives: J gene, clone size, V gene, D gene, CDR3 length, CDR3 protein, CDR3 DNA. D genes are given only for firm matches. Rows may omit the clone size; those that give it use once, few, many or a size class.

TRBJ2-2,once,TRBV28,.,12,CASSLRLGELFF,TGTGCCAGCAGTCTCCGACTAGGGGAGCTGTTTTTT
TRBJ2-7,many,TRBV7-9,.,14,CASSMDTSSYEQYF,TGTGCCAGCAGCATGGACACGAGCTCCTACGAGCAGTACTTC
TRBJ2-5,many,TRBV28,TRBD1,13,CASYGQGVGTQYF,TGTGCCAGCTACGGACAGGGAGTAGGGACCCAGTACTTC
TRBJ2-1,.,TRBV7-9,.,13,CASSLVLFNEQFF,TGTGCCAGCAGCTTAGTCTTGTTCAATGAGCAGTTCTTC
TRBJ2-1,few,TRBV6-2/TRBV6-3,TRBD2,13,CASSRDYYNEQFF,TGTGCCAGCAGCCGGGACTATTACAATGAGCAGTTCTTC
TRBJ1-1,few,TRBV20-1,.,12,CSAKGVSTEAFF,TGCAGTGCTAAGGGGGTGAGCACTGAAGCTTTCTTT
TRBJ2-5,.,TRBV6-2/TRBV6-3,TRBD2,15,CASSDGTSGSLTQYF,TGTGCCAGCAGCGACGGGACTAGCGGGAGTTTGACCCAGTACTTC
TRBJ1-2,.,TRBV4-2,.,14,CASSQDWTSGGYTF,TGTGCCAGCAGCCAAGATTGGACAAGTGGAGGCTACACCTTC
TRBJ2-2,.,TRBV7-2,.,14,CASSLVELTGELFF,TGTGCCAGCAGCTTAGTCGAGCTCACCGGGGAGCTGTTTTTT
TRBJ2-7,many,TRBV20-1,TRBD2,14,CSARKPSGGYEQYF,TGCAGTGCTAGAAAGCCGAGCGGGGGCTACGAGCAGTACTTC
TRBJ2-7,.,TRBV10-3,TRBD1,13,CAIKGQGGYEQYF,TGTGCCATCAAAGGACAGGGGGGCTACGAGCAGTACTTC
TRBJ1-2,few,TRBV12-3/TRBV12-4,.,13,CASSLRTHYGYTF,TGTGCCAGCAGCCTAAGGACTCACTATGGCTACACCTTC
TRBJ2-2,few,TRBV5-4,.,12,CAAVEDTGELFF,TGTGCCGCCGTAGAAGACACCGGGGAGCTGTTTTTT
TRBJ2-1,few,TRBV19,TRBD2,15,CASSTGLAGVNEQFF,TGTGCCAGTAGTACCGGACTAGCGGGAGTGAATGAGCAGTTCTTC
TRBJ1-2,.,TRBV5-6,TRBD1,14,CASSRTGGLYGYTF,TGTGCCAGCAGCAGAACAGGGGGACTCTATGGCTACACCTTC
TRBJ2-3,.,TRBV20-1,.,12,CSAKGVTDTQYF,TGCAGTGCTAAGGGGGTCACAGATACGCAGTATTTT
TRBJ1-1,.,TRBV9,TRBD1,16,CASSDGTAEMNTEAFF,TGTGCCAGCAGCGACGGGACAGCGGAGATGAACACTGAAGCTTTCTTT